This TCR beta chain was recovered during a study of CD8+ T cells in alopecia areata. Treatment meaning: oral pan-JAK inhibitor, 5-10 mg twice daily. J lost 5 bases, V lost 3 bases, and 4 bases had no gene match. CDR1 SGHRS and CDR2 YFSETQ come from the germline V gene. The CDR3 extends over 14 amino acids. This clone came up a few times. Its antigen is as yet unknown. The authors extracted RNA and reverse transcribed it into cDNA as the sequencing template. Assay: immunoSEQ multiplex PCR; the TCRdb copy retains only in-frame clones and omits some. This table has about 120,000 clones, about 50% appearing once. Study observations and caveats: With tofacitinib ongoing, many expanded lesional clones persisted in both scalp and blood.

The receptor comes from a human donor with alopecia areata. The input for sequencing was CD4+ T cells sorted from blood, taken at week 4, from a patient treated with tofacitinib. This rearrangement joins TRBV5-1 to TRBJ1-4, with TRBD1 matching 7 bases. The DNA of the CDR3 is TGCGCCAGCAGCTACCCGGGACAGAATGAAAAACTGTTTTTT. It translates to CASSYPGQNEKLFF.